This entry lists 17 T cell receptor beta chains sequenced from one sample in a study of T cell responses to AZD1222 COVID-19 vaccine (dated by TCRdb to the early 2020s). Library method: the immunoSEQ multiplex PCR assay. TCRdb carries this immuneACCESS record with in-frame sequences only. Its versions omit some clonotypes, under half of them owing to an unresolved V gene in the studies checked, with the rest unexplained. The sample table lists over 70,000 clones, 60% to 85% of them with a count of one. The ten largest account for 25% to 30% of the sample. The time point label, as the study defines it: about 28 days (+/-7) after the second vaccine dose. The treatment or condition tag for this specimen amounts to: meningococcal conjugate vaccine given as trial control. The sample was peripheral blood, taken 28 days after the second dose of the MenACWY control vaccine. These receptors were collected from an adult who received the MenACWY meningococcal vaccine as a control.

The chain combines TRBV30 with TRBJ1-1; D might be TRBD1 (5 bases). CDR3 length: 15 residues. V was shortened by 0 bases and J by 7 bases, with 18 bases between the two germline ends. The germline V gene encodes CDR1 GTSNPN and CDR2 SVGIG (reference sequence). The CDR3 is CAWSVGGRVQYEAFF. The CDR3 DNA reads as TGTGCCTGGAGTGTAGGTGGCAGGGTCCAATATGAAGCTTTCTTT. Supplemented by reference TRBV30 and TRBJ1-1, the full variable domain reads SQTIHQWPATLVQPVGSPLSLECTVEGTSNPNLYWYRQAAGRGLQLLFYSVGIGQISSEVPQNLSASRPQDRQFILSSKKLLLSDSGFYLCAWSVGGRVQYEAFFGQGTRLTVV.

This clone was counted a few times. The chain links TRBV19 to TRBJ2-7; 7 positions match TRBD2. Trimming removed 4 bases from V and 4 bases from J; junction bases left unmatched: 10. The CDR3 extends over 15 amino acids. Germline values: CDR1 LNHDA, CDR2 SQIVND (reference sequence). The CDR3 region is CASSTAGTAGYEQYF. The CDR3, as DNA: TGTGCCAGTAGTACAGCGGGGACTGCGGGGTACGAGCAGTACTTC.

The chain is built from TRBV7-6 and TRBJ2-3; 8 bases fit TRBD1. This CDR3 has 15 residues. Trimming cost V 3 bases and J 8 bases; bases outside gene matches: 10. CDR1 SGHVS and CDR2 FNYEAQ come from the germline V gene. CDR3 sequence: CASSLGRGRGGTQYF. The CDR3 DNA sequence: TGTGCCAGCAGCTTGGGCAGGGGGCGGGGTGGTACGCAGTATTTT.

The CDR3 nucleotides are TGTGCCTCCCGGGACAGGGATGGCTACACCTTC. Encoded protein: CASRDRDGYTF. The rearrangement joins TRBV19 to TRBJ1-2; 9 positions agree with TRBD1. J lost 6 bases, V lost 11 bases, and 4 bases had no gene match. The CDR3 covers 11 residues. Germline V gene sequence: CDR1 LNHDA, CDR2 SQIVND (reference sequence).

The chain uses TRBV4-3 and TRBJ1-5; D gene ambiguous. V lost 0 bases, J lost 3 bases, and 9 bases lay in between. In germline, CDR1 is LGHNA, CDR2 YSLEER. The CDR3 contains 15 residues. CDR3: CASSQDGRVNQPQHF. In DNA form, the CDR3 reads TGCGCCAGCAGCCAAGACGGAAGGGTCAATCAGCCCCAGCATTTT.

V is TRBV5-4 and J is TRBJ1-3; D remains ambiguous. The germline V gene has CDR1 SGHNT and CDR2 YYREEE (reference sequence). Trimming shortened V by 2 bases and J by 2 bases, and 11 bases separated the two germline ends. This CDR3 is 15 amino acids long. CDR3 region: CASSFYGNTGNTIYF. Written as DNA, the CDR3 is TGTGCCAGCAGCTTCTATGGCAATACTGGAAACACCATATATTTT.

This clone showed up just a few times. The chain uses TRBV5-4 and TRBJ2-3; D remains unclear. CDR1 SGHNT and CDR2 YYREEE come from the germline V gene (reference sequence). The CDR3 loop spans 14 amino acids. V lost 4 bases and J lost 0, with 9 bases in between. The CDR3 loop is CASSPASSTDTQYF. The CDR3 DNA follows: TGTGCCAGCAGCCCGGCCAGTAGCACAGATACGCAGTATTTT.

This clone was detected only a few times. The CDR3 spells CASSADRTQPQHF. CDR3 bases: TGTGCCAGCAGCGCGGACAGGACGCAGCCCCAGCATTTT. The chain links TRBV7-8 to TRBJ1-5, with 7 bases fitting TRBD1. The V and J ends lost 5 bases and 7 bases, in that order; junction bases with no gene match: 5. Germline CDR1 is SGHVS and CDR2 is FQNEAQ. CDR3 length: 13 residues. The full variable domain, completed using reference TRBV7-8 and TRBJ1-5, is GAGVSQSPRYKVAKRGQDVALRCDPISGHVSLFWYQQALGQGPEFLTYFQNEAQLDKSGLPSDRFFAERPEGSVSTLKIQRTQQEDSAVYLCASSADRTQPQHFGDGTRLSIL.

This clone was counted a single time. The chain recombines TRBV6-1 with TRBJ2-7; 7 bases align to TRBD1. The CDR3 is 14 residues long. J lost 3 bases, V lost 3 bases, and 5 bases had no gene match. CDR1 and CDR2 from the germline V gene are MNHNS and SASEGT. Here the CDR3 reads CASSDKGQVYEQYF. For the CDR3, the DNA is TGTGCCAGCAGTGATAAAGGACAGGTCTACGAGCAGTACTTC.

V is TRBV5-6 and J is TRBJ2-2, with D perhaps matching TRBD1 (5 bases). Trimming removed 0 bases from V and 1 base from J, with 10 bases in between. The CDR3 length is 16 residues. CDR1 and CDR2 (germline): SGHDT, YYEEEE. As DNA, the CDR3 is TGTGCCAGCAGCTTGGTGGCAGGGCGGAACACCGGGGAGCTGTTTTTT. Translating it yields CASSLVAGRNTGELFF.

The chain employs TRBV11-1 and TRBJ1-5; possibly TRBD1 for D (6 bases). Trimming stripped 5 bases from V and 1 base from J, with 12 bases between. CDR3 size: 15 residues. CDR1 is SGHAT, CDR2 FQDESV, per germline (reference sequence). The CDR3 reads CASSTGTTSNQPQHF. CDR3 coding DNA: TGTGCCAGCAGCACCGGGACAACCAGCAATCAGCCCCAGCATTTT. The whole variable domain, remainder taken from reference TRBV11-1 and TRBJ1-5, is EAEVAQSPRYKITEKSQAVAFWCDPISGHATLYWYRQILGQGPELLVQFQDESVVDDSQLPKDRFSAERLKGVDSTLKIQPAELGDSAMYLCASSTGTTSNQPQHFGDGTRLSIL.

The chain is built from TRBV6-5 and TRBJ2-2, with TRBD2 as a possible D gene (5 bases). V gave up 10 bases and J gave up 2 bases, with 17 bases separating them. The CDR3 is 15 residues long. Germline-derived CDR1 and CDR2 are MNHEY and SVGAGI. CDR3: CATHMDGINTGELFF. CDR3 nucleotides: TGTGCCACGCATATGGACGGGATAAACACCGGGGAGCTGTTTTTT.

This clone was detected a few times. The V and J genes are TRBV5-1 and TRBJ2-3; the D gene is possibly TRBD1 (5 bases). CDR3 length: 14 amino acids. Trimming removed 3 bases from V and 2 bases from J, with 10 bases in between. Germline CDR1 reads SGHRS; CDR2 reads YFSETQ. CDR3 DNA: TGCGCCAGCAGCTCCGGACAAGCCACAGATACGCAGTATTTT. Translating it yields CASSSGQATDTQYF.

This chain links TRBV7-2 with TRBJ1-1; possible D gene TRBD1, 5 bases. Germline CDR1 reads SGHTA; CDR2 reads FQGNSA. This CDR3 is 15 amino acids long. V lost 6 bases to trimming and J lost 0 bases, with 14 bases between them. CDR3 nucleotides: TGTGCCAGCAGTTTAATGGGGGGGATGAACACTGAAGCTTTCTTT. Its translation: CASSLMGGMNTEAFF.

The chain is built from TRBV5-6 and TRBJ2-7, with D perhaps assigned TRBD1 or TRBD2 (6 bases each). V shed 4 bases and J shed 4 bases, with 15 bases lying between them. Per the germline V gene, CDR1 is SGHDT and CDR2 is YYEEEE. This CDR3 is 14 amino acids long. The CDR3: CASSIVPGAYEQYF. The CDR3, as DNA: TGTGCCAGCAGCATTGTCCCGGGGGCATACGAGCAGTACTTC.

This chain uses TRBV7-9 with TRBJ2-1; TRBD1 agrees at 7 bases. The CDR3 covers 14 residues. Germline V gives CDR1 SEHNR, CDR2 FQNEAQ (reference sequence). With 8 bases clipped from V and 7 bases from J, the junction kept 11 bases outside the gene matches. The CDR3 DNA follows: TGTGCCAGCGTTACAGGGGCCGCAACGAATGAGCAGTTCTTC. It codes for CASVTGAATNEQFF.

This chain connects TRBV7-8 to TRBJ1-6, with 9 bases identical to TRBD1. The V gene's germline CDR1 is SGHVS and CDR2 FQNEAQ. Trimming cost V 4 bases and J 9 bases; bases outside gene matches: 4. The CDR3 sequence is 14 residues long. The CDR3 sequence is CASSSTGGSSPLHF. The CDR3 DNA follows: TGTGCCAGCAGCTCTACAGGGGGCAGTTCACCCCTCCACTTT. Looking up the rest from reference TRBV7-8 and TRBJ1-6 gives the full variable domain: GAGVSQSPRYKVAKRGQDVALRCDPISGHVSLFWYQQALGQGPEFLTYFQNEAQLDKSGLPSDRFFAERPEGSVSTLKIQRTQQEDSAVYLCASSSTGGSSPLHFGNGTRLTVT.